What follows are 2 T cell receptor beta chains derived from one specimen sequenced in a study of regulatory T cells in long-lasting Graves disease. The time point: newly diagnosed GD, antithyroid drugs for less than 3 months. PBMCs provided the RNA from which the TCR library was made. In building TCR beta libraries, iRepertoire HTBI primers were used together with Arm-PCR of CDR3 regions. From the multiplex PCR reads, TCRdb called clonotypes with MiXCR, one entry per CDR3 protein. Among 440,000 or so distinct CDR3 sequences listed, 15% were seen once. Separately, the same data were catalogued under a study of T cells in Graves' hyperthyroidism and ophthalmopathy.

Specimen: peripheral blood mononuclear cells (PBMCs), collected at new diagnosis, from a patient treated with antithyroid drugs. The receptors stem from a woman in her twenties or thirties with Graves disease.

This clonotype was counted between two and nine times. The gene calls are TRBV4-1 and TRBJ2-7; TRBD2 matches 10 bases. This CDR3 comprises 14 residues. V lost 3 bases, J lost 3 bases, and 2 bases stayed unmatched. From germline, CDR1 is MGHRA and CDR2 YSYEKL. CDR3 residues: CASSQSSGSYEQYF. The DNA for the CDR3 is TGCGCCAGCAGCCAGTCTAGCGGGAGCTACGAGCAGTACTTC.

The sample holds many counts of this clonotype. The gene calls are TRBV12-3 or TRBV12-4 and TRBJ2-7; D is possibly TRBD1 (5 bases). This CDR3 contains 15 residues. V lost 4 bases to trimming and J lost 2 bases, with 15 bases between them. CDR3 sequence (DNA): TGTGCCAGCAGTTCTGGCCGGGTACAGGCCTACGAGCAGTACTTC. It encodes CASSSGRVQAYEQYF.